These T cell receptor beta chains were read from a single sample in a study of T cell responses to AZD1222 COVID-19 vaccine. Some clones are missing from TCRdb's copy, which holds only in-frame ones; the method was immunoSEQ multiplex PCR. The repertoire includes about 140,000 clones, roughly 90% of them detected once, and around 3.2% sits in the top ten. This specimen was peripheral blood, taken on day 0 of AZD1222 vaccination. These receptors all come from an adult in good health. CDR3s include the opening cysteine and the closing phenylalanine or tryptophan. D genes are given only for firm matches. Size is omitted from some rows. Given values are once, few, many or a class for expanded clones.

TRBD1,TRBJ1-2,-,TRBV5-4,CASSRDRAGYTF,TGTGCCAGCAGCCGGGACAGGGCTGGCTACACCTTC
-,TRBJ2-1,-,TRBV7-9,CASSLVASESSYNEQFF,TGTGCCAGCAGCTTAGTAGCTAGCGAGAGCTCCTACAATGAGCAGTTCTTC
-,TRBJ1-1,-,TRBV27,CASSWSPYTEAFF,TGTGCCAGCAGTTGGTCCCCTTACACTGAAGCTTTCTTT
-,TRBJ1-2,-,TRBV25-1,CASSGSTAQQVGGYTF,TGTGCCAGCAGTGGATCCACCGCCCAGCAGGTCGGTGGCTACACCTTC
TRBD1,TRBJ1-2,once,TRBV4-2,CASSQVVGQGVGYTF,TGTGCCAGCAGCCAAGTTGTGGGACAGGGAGTTGGCTACACCTTC
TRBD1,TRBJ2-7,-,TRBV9,CASSRRQGAAYEQYF,TGTGCCAGCAGCAGACGACAGGGGGCGGCCTACGAGCAGTACTTC
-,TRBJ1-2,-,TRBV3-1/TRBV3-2,CASSQRDQYGYTF,TGTGCCAGCAGCCAAAGAGATCAATATGGCTACACCTTC
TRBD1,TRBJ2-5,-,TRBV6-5,CASRGTGPMETQYF,TGTGCCAGCAGGGGGACAGGGCCGATGGAGACCCAGTACTTC
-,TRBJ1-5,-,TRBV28,CASSHRTENQPQHF,TGTGCCAGCAGTCACCGGACAGAAAATCAGCCCCAGCATTTT
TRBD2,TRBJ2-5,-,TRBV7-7,CASSLGTSGSGWSETQYF,TGTGCCAGCAGCCTAGGGACTAGCGGGAGCGGGTGGTCAGAGACCCAGTACTTC
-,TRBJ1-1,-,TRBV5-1,CASSVDGNQATEAFF,TGCGCCAGCAGCGTCGACGGAAACCAGGCCACTGAAGCTTTCTTT
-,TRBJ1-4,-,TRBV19,CASSMDRAYATNEKLFF,TGTGCCAGTAGTATGGACAGAGCCTATGCAACTAATGAAAAACTGTTTTTT
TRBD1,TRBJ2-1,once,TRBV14,CASSQGGQGISPWEQFF,TGTGCCAGCAGCCAAGGGGGACAGGGCATATCCCCATGGGAGCAGTTCTTC
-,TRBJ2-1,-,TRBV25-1,CASSELGGHNEQFF,TGTGCCAGCAGCGAATTGGGGGGTCACAATGAGCAGTTCTTC
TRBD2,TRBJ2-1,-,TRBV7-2,CASSLLAGGPGYNEQFF,TGTGCCAGCAGCTTATTAGCGGGAGGGCCAGGATACAATGAGCAGTTCTTC
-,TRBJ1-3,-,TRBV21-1,CASSTILGPNTIYF,TGTGCCAGCAGCACAATTCTTGGGCCCAATACCATATATTTT
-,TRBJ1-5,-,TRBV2,CASSAPPAGTSNQPQHF,TGTGCCAGCAGTGCGCCCCCGGCGGGGACCAGCAATCAGCCCCAGCATTTT